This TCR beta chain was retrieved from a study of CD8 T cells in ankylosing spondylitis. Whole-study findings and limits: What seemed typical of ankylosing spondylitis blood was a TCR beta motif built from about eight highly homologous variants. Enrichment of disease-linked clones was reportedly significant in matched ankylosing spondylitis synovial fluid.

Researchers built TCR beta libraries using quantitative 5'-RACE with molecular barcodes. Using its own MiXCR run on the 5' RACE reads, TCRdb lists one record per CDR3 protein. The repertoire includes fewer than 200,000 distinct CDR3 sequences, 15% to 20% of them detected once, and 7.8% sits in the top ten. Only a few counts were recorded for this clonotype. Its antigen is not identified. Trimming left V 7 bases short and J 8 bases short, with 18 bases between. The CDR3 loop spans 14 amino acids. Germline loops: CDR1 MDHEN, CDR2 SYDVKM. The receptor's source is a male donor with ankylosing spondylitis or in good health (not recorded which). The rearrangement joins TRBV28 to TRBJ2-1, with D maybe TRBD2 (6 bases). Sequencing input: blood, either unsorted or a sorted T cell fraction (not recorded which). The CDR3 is CASTPEGTTYEQFF. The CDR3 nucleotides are TGTGCCAGCACCCCGGAGGGGACCACTTATGAGCAGTTCTTC.